This T cell receptor (beta chain) was captured in a study of cytomegalovirus exposure and HLA in healthy donors. The CDR3 is made up of 15 amino acids. With V trimmed by 1 base and J by 4 bases, 5 bases remained unmatched. Germline V gene lookup returns CDR1 SGHRS and CDR2 YFSETQ. A multiplex PCR was run with 60 Vbeta primers and 13 Jbeta primers. Method: immunoSEQ multiplex PCR; TCRdb's copy keeps in-frame clones and lacks some. The sample has roughly 180,000 clones; 80% are singletons. As to this clone: Its target is not known.

Study-wide results and limits: In a later analysis, the majority of CMV-associated beta chains seemingly showed HLA restriction. Apart from CMV serostatus, no immune exposure information was available.

The specimen was PBMCs. V and J are TRBV5-1 and TRBJ2-3, with 8 bases that match TRBD1. The TCR originated in a woman aged 25-40 years in good health and CMV-seronegative. The CDR3 sequence is CASSLTGGKADTQYF. The CDR3 DNA reads as TGCGCCAGCAGCTTGACAGGGGGGAAGGCAGATACGCAGTATTTT.